This T cell receptor (beta chain) emerged from a study of shared clonotypes between healthy human individuals. Whole-study context: Contributing individuals were a couple of females and a few males aged 18 to 49. Three plates each covered CD4 naive and memory; CD8 naive two, CD8 memory one.

CDR3 length: 18 residues. Trimming pared 5 bases from V and 6 bases from J, leaving 25 bases between. Germline CDR1 LNHDA, CDR2 SQIVND (reference sequence). Assay used: immunoSEQ multiplex PCR; TCRdb lists only in-frame clones, some missing. The sample lists 550,000 to 850,000 clones; approximately 79% were seen once. This clonotype was sampled from a woman aged 25 to 39 in good health. This chain uses TRBV19 with TRBJ2-2; D may correspond to TRBD1 or TRBD2 (5 bases each). Sequenced: memory CD4+ T cells sorted from blood. Subset defined: CD45RA-negative fraction. In DNA, the CDR3 is TGTGCCAGTAGTCCAAAAAAGATCCCAGGGAGTGGTGCCGGGGAGCTGTTTTTT. Its translation is CASSPKKIPGSGAGELFF. Full variable domain (missing parts from reference TRBV19 and TRBJ2-2): DGGITQSPKYLFRKEGQNVTLSCEQNLNHDAMYWYRQDPGQGLRLIYYSQIVNDFQKGDIAEGYSVSREKKESFPLTVTSAQKNPTAFYLCASSPKKIPGSGAGELFFGEGSRLTVL.